A selection of T cell receptor beta chains follows, all from one sample in a study of T cell clusters in autoimmune cytopenias. TCRdb re-called the multiplex PCR reads and catalogs CDR3 proteins one per entry, DNA excluded. The sample spans thousands of distinct CDR3 sequences; the ten largest clones claim more than 4.5%. The sample consisted of peripheral blood. All receptors come from a human donor with an autoimmune cytopenia or autoimmune hepatitis (not recorded which). The CDR3 runs from the conserved cysteine through the conserved F or W. Size tells how often a clone was seen (once, few, many) or the class of an expanded clone, and some rows leave it out.

v_gene	j_gene	abundance	CDR3aa
TRBV15	TRBJ2-3	medium-sized	CATSSGYTGTDTQYF
TRBV20-1	TRBJ2-1	medium-sized	CSAYPRENEQFF
TRBV19	TRBJ2-3	medium-sized	CASGDRAQVDTQYF
TRBV15	TRBJ2-3	medium-sized	CATKSLNWGADTQYF
TRBV12-3/TRBV12-4	TRBJ1-6	medium-sized	CASSRYRDTNSPLHF
TRBV20-1	TRBJ2-1	-	CSQREHSEQFF
TRBV27	TRBJ2-7	medium-sized	CASRFSGSYEQYF
TRBV27	TRBJ1-3	medium-sized	CASSAWGSGNTIYF
TRBV18	TRBJ1-2	-	CASSPAFVNYGYTF
TRBV6-5	TRBJ2-7	medium-sized	CASSYWDRGGYEQYF
TRBV12-3/TRBV12-4	TRBJ1-1	-	CASSRDRGRTEAFF
TRBV19	TRBJ1-6	-	CASSRGRGDNSPLHF
TRBV12-3/TRBV12-4	TRBJ1-2	medium-sized	CASTRRQSGGYTF
TRBV19	TRBJ2-5	medium-sized	CASSIVGGRETQYF
TRBV15	TRBJ2-3	medium-sized	CATSNSRGTDTQYF
TRBV12-3/TRBV12-4	TRBJ1-2	medium-sized	CASSGGQGISRYTF
TRBV5-1	TRBJ2-3	-	CASSPQRERVTDTQYF
TRBV6-5	TRBJ2-7	-	CASSDGTPGGGYEQYF
TRBV6-5	TRBJ2-1	medium-sized	CASSRLAGAPYNEQFF
TRBV12-3/TRBV12-4	TRBJ2-5	medium-sized	CASSYFQTPETQYF
TRBV6-2/TRBV6-3	TRBJ2-7	-	CASNSPGQGYEQYF
TRBV19	TRBJ1-1	medium-sized	CASRWTGGSSEAFF
TRBV20-1	TRBJ2-1	-	CSARDRGYPAGNEQFF
TRBV19	TRBJ1-2	medium-sized	CASRSSGLLNYGYTF
TRBV19	TRBJ1-5	-	CASDPGPLNQPQHF
TRBV19	TRBJ1-1	-	CASSIARGMNTEAFF